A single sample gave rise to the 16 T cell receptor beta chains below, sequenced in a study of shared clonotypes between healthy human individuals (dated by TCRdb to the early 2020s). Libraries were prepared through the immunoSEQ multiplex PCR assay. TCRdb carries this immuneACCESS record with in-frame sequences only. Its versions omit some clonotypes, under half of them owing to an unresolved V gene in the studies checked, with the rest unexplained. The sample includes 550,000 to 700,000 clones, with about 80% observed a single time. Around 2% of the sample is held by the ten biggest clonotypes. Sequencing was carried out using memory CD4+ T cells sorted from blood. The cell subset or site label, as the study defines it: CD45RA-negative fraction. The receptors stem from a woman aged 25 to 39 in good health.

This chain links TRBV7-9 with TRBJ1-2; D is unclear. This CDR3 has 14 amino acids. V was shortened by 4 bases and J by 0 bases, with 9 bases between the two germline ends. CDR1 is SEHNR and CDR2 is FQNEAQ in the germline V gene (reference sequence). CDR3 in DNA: TGTGCCAGCAGCTCACAGCCTTCTAACTATGGCTACACCTTC. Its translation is CASSSQPSNYGYTF.

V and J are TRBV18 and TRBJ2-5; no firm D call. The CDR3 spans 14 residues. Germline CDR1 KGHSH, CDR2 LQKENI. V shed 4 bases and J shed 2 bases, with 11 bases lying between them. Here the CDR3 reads CASSLLDGQETQYF. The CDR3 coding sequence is TGTGCCAGCTCACTTCTCGACGGACAAGAGACCCAGTACTTC.

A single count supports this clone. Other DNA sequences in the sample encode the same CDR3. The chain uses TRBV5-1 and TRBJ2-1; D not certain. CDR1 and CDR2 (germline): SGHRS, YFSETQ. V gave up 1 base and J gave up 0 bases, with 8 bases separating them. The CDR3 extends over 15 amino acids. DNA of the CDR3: TGCGCCAGCAGCTTGAGTTCAGGCTCCTACAATGAGCAGTTCTTC. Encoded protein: CASSLSSGSYNEQFF.

The CDR3 bases are TGTGCCAGCAGTCCCGAGACAGGGCGCGAGCAGTACTTC. Translated, it gives CASSPETGREQYF. This chain joins TRBV6-5 and TRBJ2-7, with TRBD1 matching over 7 bases. This CDR3 is built from 13 residues. Germline V gene data show CDR1 as MNHEY and CDR2 as SVGAGI. V lost 5 bases and J lost 6; bases outside the gene matches: 7.

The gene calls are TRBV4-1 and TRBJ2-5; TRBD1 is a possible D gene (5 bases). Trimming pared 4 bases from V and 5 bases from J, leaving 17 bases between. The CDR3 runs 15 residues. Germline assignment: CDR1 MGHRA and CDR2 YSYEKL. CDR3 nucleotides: TGCGCCAGCAGCCGATCCTACGGACAAGGGGAGACCCAGTACTTC. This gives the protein CASSRSYGQGETQYF.

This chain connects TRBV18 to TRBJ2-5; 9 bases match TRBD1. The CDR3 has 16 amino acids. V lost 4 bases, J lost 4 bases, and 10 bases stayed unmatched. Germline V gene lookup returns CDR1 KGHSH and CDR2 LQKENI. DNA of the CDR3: TGTGCCAGCTCACGGGGACAGGGTCGGACAGGAGAGACCCAGTACTTC. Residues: CASSRGQGRTGETQYF.

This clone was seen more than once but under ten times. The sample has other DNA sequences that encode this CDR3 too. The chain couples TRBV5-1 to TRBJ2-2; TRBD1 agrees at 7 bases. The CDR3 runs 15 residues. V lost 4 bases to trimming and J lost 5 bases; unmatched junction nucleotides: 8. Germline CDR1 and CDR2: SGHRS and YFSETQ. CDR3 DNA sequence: TGCGCCAGCAGCCCAGGGACAGAGAATACCGGGGAGCTGTTTTTT. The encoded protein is CASSPGTENTGELFF.

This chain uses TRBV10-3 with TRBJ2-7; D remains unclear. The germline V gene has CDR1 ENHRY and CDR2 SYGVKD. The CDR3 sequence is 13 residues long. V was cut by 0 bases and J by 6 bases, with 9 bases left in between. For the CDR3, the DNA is TGTGCCATCAGTGAGTCTGGCAGCCCCGAGCAGTACTTC. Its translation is CAISESGSPEQYF.

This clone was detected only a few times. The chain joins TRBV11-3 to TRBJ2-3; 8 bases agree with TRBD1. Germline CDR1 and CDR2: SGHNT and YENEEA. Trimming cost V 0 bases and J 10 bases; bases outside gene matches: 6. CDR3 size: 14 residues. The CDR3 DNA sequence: TGTGCCAGCAGCTTAGACGTCACAGGGGGACCGCAGTATTTT. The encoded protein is CASSLDVTGGPQYF.

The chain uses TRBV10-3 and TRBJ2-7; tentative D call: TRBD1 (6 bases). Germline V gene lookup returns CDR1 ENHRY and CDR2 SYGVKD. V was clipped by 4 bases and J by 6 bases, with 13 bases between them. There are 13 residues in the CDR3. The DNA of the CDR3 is TGTGCCATCAGTGCTTCAGGGGATTTCGAGCAGTACTTC. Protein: CAISASGDFEQYF.

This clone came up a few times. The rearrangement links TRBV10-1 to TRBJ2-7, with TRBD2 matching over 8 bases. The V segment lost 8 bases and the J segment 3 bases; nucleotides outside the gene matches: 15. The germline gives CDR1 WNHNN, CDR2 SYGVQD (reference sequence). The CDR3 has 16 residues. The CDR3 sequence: CASSKTGGSGLYEQYF. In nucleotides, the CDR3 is TGCGCCAGCTCCAAAACGGGAGGGTCAGGTCTCTACGAGCAGTACTTC.

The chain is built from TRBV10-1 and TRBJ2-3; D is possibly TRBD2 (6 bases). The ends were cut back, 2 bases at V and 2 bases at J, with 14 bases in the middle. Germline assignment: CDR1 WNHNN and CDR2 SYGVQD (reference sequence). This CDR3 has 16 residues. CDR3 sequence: CASSENGSPPTDTQYF. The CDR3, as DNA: TGCGCCAGCAGTGAGAACGGGAGTCCCCCCACAGATACGCAGTATTTT.

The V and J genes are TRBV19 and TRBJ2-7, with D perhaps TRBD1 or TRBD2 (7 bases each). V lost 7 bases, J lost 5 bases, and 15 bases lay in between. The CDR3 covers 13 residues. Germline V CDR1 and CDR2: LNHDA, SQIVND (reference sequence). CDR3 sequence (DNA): TGTGCCAGTATGGTTGCAGGGGGGGACGAGCAGTACTTC. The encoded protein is CASMVAGGDEQYF.

CDR3 nucleotides: TGTGCCAGCAGGGCGGACAGGGGGCGGACGGGATTCTACGAGCAGTACTTC. It yields the protein CASRADRGRTGFYEQYF. The rearrangement joins TRBV27 to TRBJ2-7; the match to TRBD1 covers 11 bases. V trimming: 6 bases; J trimming: 3 bases; junction bases outside the gene matches: 13. The V gene's germline CDR1 is MNHEY and CDR2 SMNVEV (reference sequence). CDR3 size: 17 residues.

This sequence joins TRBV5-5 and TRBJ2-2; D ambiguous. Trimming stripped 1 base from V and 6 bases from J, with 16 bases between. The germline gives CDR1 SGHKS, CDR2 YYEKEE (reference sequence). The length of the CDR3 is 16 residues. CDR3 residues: CASSLMVGLSAGELFF. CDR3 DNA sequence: TGTGCCAGCAGCTTGATGGTCGGCCTTAGTGCCGGGGAGCTGTTTTTT.

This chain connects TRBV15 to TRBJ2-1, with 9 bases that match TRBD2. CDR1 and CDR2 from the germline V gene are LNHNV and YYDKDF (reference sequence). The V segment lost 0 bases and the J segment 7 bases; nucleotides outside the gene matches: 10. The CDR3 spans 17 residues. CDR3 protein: CATSRDRSSGRGNEQFF. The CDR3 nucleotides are TGTGCCACCAGCAGAGATAGGAGTAGCGGGAGAGGGAATGAGCAGTTCTTC.